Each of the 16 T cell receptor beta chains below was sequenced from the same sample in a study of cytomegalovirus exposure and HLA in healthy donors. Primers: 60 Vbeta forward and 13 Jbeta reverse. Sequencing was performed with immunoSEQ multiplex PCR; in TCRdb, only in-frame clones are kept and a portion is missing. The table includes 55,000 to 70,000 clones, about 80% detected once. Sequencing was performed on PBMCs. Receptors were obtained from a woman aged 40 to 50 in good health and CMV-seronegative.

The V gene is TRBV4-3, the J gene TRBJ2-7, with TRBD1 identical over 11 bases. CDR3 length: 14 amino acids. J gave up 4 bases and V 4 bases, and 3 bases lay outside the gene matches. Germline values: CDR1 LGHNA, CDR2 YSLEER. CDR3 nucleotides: TGCGCCAGCAGCCTCGGACAGGGGGCTTACGAGCAGTACTTC. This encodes CASSLGQGAYEQYF.

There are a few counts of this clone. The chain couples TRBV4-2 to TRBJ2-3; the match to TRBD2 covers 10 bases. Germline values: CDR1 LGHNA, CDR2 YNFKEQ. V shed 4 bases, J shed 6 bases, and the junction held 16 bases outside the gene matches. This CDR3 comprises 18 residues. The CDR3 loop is CASSRAVPLAGGEDTQYF. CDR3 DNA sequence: TGTGCCAGCAGCCGCGCGGTACCTTTAGCGGGAGGTGAGGATACGCAGTATTTT.

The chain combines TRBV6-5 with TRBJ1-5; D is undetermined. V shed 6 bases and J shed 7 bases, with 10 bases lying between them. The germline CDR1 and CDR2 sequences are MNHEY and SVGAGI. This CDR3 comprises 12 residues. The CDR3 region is CASSTPGQPQHF. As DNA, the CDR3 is TGTGCCAGCAGCACGCCGGGGCAGCCCCAGCATTTT.

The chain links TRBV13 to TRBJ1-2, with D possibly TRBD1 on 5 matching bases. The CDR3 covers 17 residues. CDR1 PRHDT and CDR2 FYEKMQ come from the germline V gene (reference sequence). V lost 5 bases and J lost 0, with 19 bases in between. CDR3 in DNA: TGTGCCAGCAGCCAATGGGGCCTCTCCAGGGCTAACTATGGCTACACCTTC. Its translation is CASSQWGLSRANYGYTF. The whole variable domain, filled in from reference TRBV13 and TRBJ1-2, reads AAGVIQSPRHLIKEKRETATLKCYPIPRHDTVYWYQQGPGQDPQFLISFYEKMQSDKGSIPDRFSAQQFSDYHSELNMSSLELGDSALYFCASSQWGLSRANYGYTFGSGTRLTVV.

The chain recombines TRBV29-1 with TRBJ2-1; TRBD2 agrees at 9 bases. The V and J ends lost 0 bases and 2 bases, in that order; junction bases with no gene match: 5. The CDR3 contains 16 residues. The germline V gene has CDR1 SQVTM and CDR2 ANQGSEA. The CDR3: CSVEDGASGTYNEQFF. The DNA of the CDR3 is TGCAGCGTTGAAGATGGAGCTAGCGGGACCTACAATGAGCAGTTCTTC.

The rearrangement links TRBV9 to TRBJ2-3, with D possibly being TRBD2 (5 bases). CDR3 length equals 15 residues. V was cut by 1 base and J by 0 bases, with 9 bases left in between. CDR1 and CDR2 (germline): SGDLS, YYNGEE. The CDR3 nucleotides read TGTGCCAGCAGCGTACGCGGGTATAGCACAGATACGCAGTATTTT. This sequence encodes CASSVRGYSTDTQYF.

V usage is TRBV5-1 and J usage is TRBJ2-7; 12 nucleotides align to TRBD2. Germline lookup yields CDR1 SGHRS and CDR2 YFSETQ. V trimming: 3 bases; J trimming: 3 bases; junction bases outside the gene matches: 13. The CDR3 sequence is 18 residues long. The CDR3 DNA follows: TGCGCCAGCAGCTGGGGACAGGCGGGACTAGCGGGCAACTACGAGCAGTACTTC. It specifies CASSWGQAGLAGNYEQYF.

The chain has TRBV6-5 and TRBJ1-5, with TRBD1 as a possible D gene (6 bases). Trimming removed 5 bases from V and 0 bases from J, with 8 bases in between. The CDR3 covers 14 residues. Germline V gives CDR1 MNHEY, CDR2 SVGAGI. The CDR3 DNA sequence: TGTGCCAGCAGTAACAGGGATAGCAATCAGCCCCAGCATTTT. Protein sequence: CASSNRDSNQPQHF.

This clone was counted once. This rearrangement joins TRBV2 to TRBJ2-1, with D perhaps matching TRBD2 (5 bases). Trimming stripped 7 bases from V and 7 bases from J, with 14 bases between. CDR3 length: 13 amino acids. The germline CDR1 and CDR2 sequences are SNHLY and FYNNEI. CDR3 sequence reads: CASIKSRTNEQFF. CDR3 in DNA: TGTGCCAGCATCAAAAGTCGGACTAATGAGCAGTTCTTC.

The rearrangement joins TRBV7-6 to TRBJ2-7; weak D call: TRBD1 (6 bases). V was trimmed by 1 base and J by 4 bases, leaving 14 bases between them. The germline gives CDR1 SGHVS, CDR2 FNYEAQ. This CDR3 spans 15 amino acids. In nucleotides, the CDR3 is TGTGCCAGCAGCTTAGGAAGGGGACAAGCTTACGAGCAGTACTTC. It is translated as CASSLGRGQAYEQYF.

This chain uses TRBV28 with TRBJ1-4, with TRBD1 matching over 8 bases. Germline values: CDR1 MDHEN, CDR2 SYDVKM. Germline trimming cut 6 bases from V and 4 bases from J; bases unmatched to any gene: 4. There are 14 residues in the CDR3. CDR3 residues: CASSRTGNNEKLFF. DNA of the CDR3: TGTGCCAGCAGCCGGACAGGGAATAATGAAAAACTGTTTTTT.

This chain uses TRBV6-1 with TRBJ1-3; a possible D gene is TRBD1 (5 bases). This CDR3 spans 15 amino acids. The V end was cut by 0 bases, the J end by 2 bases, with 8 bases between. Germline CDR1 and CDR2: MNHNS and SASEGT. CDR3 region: CASSEAVTAGNTIYF. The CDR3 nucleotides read TGTGCCAGCAGTGAAGCGGTGACAGCTGGAAACACCATATATTTT.

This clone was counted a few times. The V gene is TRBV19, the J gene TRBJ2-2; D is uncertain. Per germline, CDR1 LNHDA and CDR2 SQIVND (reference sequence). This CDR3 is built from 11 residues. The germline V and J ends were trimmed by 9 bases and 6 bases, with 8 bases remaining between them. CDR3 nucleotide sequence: TGTGCCAGCGACAACGCCGGGGAGCTGTTTTTT. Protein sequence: CASDNAGELFF. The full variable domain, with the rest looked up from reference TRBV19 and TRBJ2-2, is DGGITQSPKYLFRKEGQNVTLSCEQNLNHDAMYWYRQDPGQGLRLIYYSQIVNDFQKGDIAEGYSVSREKKESFPLTVTSAQKNPTAFYLCASDNAGELFFGEGSRLTVL.

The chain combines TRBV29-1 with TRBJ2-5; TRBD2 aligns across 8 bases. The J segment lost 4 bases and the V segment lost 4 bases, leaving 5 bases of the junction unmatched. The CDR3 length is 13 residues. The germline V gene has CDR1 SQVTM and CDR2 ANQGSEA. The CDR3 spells CSVAGGPSETQYF. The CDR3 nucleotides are TGCAGCGTTGCGGGAGGGCCCTCAGAGACCCAGTACTTC.

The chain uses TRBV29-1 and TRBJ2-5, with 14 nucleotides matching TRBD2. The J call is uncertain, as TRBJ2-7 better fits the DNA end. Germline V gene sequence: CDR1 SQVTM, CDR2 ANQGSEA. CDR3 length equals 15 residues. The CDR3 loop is CSVSGTSGSSYEQYF. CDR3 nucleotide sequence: TGCAGCGTTTCCGGGACTAGCGGGAGCTCCTACGAGCAGTACTTC.

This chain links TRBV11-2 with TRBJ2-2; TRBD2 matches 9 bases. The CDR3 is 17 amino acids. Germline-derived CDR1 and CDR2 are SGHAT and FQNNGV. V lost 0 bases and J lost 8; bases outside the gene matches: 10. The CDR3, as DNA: TGTGCCAGCAGCTTAGATCCGGCGGGAGGGCCAGGGGGGGAGCTGTTTTTT. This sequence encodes CASSLDPAGGPGGELFF.